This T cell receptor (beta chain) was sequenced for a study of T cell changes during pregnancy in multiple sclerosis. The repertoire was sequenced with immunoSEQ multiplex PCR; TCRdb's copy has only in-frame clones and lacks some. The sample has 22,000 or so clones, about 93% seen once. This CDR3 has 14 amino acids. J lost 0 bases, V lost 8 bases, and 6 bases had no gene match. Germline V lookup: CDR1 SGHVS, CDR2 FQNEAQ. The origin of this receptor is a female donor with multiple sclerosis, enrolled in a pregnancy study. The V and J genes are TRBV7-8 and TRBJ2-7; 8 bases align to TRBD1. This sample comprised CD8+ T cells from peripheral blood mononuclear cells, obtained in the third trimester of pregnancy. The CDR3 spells CASGQGYGSYEQYF. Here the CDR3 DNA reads TGTGCCAGCGGACAGGGTTACGGCTCCTACGAGCAGTACTTC.